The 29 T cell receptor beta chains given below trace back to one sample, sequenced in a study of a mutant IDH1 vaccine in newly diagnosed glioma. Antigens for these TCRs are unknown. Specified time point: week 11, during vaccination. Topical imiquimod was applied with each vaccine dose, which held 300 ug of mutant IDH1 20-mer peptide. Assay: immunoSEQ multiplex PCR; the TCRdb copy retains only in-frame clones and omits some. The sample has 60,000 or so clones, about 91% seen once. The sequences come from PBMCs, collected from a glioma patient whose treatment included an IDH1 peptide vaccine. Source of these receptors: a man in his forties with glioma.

The DNA of the CDR3 is TGTGCCAGCAGCCCTAGTAGGGTGGGGCGGCCGGATACGCAGTATTTT. This gives the protein CASSPSRVGRPDTQYF. The V and J genes are TRBV11-2 and TRBJ2-3, with D perhaps TRBD1 (5 bases). Trimming pared 5 bases from V and 6 bases from J, leaving 21 bases between. The CDR3 consists of 16 residues. Germline V gene sequence: CDR1 SGHAT, CDR2 FQNNGV.

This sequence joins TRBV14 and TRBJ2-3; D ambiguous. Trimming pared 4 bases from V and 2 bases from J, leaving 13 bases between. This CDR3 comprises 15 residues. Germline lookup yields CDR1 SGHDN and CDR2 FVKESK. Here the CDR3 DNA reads TGTGCCAGCAGCCGTACCCGGGCCTACACAGATACGCAGTATTTT. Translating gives CASSRTRAYTDTQYF.

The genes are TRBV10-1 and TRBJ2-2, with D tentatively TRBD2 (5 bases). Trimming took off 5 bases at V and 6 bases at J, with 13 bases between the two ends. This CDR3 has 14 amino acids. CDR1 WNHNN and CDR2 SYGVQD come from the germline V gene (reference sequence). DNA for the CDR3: TGCGCCAGCAGTCTCTCCGGGGATGCCGGGGAGCTGTTTTTT. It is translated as CASSLSGDAGELFF.

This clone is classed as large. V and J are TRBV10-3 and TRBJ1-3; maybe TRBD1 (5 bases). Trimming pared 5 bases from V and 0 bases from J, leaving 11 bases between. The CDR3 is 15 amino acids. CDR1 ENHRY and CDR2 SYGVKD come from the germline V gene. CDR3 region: CAISLGAYSGNTIYF. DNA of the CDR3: TGTGCCATCAGTCTCGGGGCCTACTCTGGAAACACCATATATTTT.

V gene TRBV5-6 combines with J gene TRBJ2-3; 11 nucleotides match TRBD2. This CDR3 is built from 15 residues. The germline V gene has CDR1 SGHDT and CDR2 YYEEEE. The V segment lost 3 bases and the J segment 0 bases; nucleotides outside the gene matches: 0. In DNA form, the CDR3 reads TGTGCCAGCAGCTGGACTAGCGGGAGCACAGATACGCAGTATTTT. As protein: CASSWTSGSTDTQYF.

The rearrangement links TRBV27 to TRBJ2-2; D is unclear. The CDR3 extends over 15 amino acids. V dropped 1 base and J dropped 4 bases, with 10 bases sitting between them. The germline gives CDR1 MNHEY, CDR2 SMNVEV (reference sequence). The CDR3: CASSLLGQPTGELFF. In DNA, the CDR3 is TGTGCCAGCAGTTTATTGGGCCAGCCCACCGGGGAGCTGTTTTTT.

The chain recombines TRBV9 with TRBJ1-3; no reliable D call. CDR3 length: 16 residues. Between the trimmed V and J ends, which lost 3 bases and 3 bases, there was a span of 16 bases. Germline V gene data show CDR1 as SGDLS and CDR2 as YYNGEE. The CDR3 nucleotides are TGTGCCAGCAGCGGAACTGGACTCCCGGGTGGAAACACCATATATTTT. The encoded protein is CASSGTGLPGGNTIYF.

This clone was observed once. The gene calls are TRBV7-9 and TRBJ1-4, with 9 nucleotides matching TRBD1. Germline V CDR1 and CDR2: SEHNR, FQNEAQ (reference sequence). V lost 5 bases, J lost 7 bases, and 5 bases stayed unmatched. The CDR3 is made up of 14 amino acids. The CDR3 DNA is TGTGCCAGCAGCCAGACAGGGGGAGGTGAAAAACTGTTTTTT. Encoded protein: CASSQTGGGEKLFF. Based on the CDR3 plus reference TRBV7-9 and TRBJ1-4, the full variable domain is DTGVSQNPRHKITKRGQNVTFRCDPISEHNRLYWYRQTLGQGPEFLTYFQNEAQLEKSRLLSDRFSAERPKGSFSTLEIQRTEQGDSAMYLCASSQTGGGEKLFFGSGTQLSVL.

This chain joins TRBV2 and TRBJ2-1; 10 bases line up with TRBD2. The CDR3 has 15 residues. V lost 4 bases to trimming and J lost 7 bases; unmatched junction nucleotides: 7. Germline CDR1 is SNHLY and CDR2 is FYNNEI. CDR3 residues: CASSALRTSGNEQFF. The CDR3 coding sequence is TGTGCCAGCAGTGCCCTCCGGACTAGCGGTAATGAGCAGTTCTTC.

The CDR3 DNA reads as TGCAGCGTTGAATCAGGGACCACTGAAGCTTTCTTT. Its protein product is CSVESGTTEAFF. This chain joins TRBV29-1 and TRBJ1-1; D may be TRBD1 (5 bases). This CDR3 contains 12 residues. Trimming removed 2 bases at V and 4 bases at J, with 8 bases between. Germline V gene lookup returns CDR1 SQVTM and CDR2 ANQGSEA. Using reference TRBV29-1 and TRBJ1-1 for the parts outside the CDR3, the full variable domain is SAVISQKPSRDICQRGTSLTIQCQVDSQVTMMFWYRQQPGQSLTLIATANQGSEATYESGFVIDKFPISRPNLTFSTLTVSNMSPEDSSIYLCSVESGTTEAFFGQGTRLTVV.

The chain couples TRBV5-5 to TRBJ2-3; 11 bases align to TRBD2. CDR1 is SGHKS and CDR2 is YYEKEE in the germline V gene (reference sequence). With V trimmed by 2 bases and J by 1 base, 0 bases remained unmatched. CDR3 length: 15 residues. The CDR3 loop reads CASSLLAGGTDTQYF. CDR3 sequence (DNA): TGTGCCAGCAGCTTACTAGCGGGAGGCACAGATACGCAGTATTTT. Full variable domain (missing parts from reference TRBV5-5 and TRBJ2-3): DAGVTQSPTHLIKTRGQQVTLRCSPISGHKSVSWYQQVLGQGPQFIFQYYEKEERGRGNFPDRFSARQFPNYSSELNVNALLLGDSALYLCASSLLAGGTDTQYFGPGTRLTVL.

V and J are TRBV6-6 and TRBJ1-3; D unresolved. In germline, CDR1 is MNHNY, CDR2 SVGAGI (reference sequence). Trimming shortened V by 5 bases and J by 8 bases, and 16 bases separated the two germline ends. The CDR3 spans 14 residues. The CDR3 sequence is CASSAGNPADTIYF. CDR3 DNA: TGTGCCAGCAGTGCAGGAAACCCAGCAGACACCATATATTTT.

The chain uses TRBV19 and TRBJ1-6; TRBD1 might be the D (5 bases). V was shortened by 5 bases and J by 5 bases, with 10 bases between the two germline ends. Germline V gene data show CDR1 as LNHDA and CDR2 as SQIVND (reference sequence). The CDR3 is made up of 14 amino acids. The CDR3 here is CASSPGLNNSPLHF. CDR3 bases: TGTGCCAGTAGTCCGGGACTCAATAATTCACCCCTCCACTTT.

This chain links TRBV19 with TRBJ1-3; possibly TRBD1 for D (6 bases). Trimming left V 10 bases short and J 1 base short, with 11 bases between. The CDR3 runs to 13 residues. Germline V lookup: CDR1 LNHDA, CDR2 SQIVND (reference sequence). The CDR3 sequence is CATRGRSGNTIYF. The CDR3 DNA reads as TGTGCCACCAGGGGAAGGTCTGGAAACACCATATATTTT.

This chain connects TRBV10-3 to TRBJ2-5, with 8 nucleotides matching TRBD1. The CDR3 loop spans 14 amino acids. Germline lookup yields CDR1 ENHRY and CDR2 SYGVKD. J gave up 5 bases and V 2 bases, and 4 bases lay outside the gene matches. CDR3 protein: CAISERTGTETQYF. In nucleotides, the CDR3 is TGTGCCATCAGTGAGAGGACAGGGACCGAGACCCAGTACTTC.

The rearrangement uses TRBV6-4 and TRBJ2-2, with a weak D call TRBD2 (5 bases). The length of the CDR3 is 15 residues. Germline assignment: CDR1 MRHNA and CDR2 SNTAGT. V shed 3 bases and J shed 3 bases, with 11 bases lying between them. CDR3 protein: CASSEKKGDTGELFF. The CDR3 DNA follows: TGTGCCAGCAGTGAAAAAAAGGGAGACACCGGGGAGCTGTTTTTT.

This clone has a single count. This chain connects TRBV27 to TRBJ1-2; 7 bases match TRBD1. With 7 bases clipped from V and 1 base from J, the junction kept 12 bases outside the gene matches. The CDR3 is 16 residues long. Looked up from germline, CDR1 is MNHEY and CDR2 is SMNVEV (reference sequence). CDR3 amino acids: CASKPRTGVNNYGYTF. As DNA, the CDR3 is TGTGCCAGCAAACCTCGTACAGGGGTGAATAACTATGGCTACACCTTC.

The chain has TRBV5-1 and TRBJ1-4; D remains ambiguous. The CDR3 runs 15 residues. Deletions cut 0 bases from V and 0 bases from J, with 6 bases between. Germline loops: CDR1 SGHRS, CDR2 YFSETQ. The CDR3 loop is CASSLVGATNEKLFF. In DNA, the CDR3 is TGCGCCAGCAGCTTGGTCGGTGCAACTAATGAAAAACTGTTTTTT.

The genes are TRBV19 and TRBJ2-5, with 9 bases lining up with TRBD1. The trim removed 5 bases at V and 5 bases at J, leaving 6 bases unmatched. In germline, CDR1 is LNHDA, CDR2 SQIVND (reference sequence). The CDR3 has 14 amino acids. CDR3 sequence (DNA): TGTGCCAGTAGTCGGGACAGGGACCTTGAGACCCAGTACTTC. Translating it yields CASSRDRDLETQYF.

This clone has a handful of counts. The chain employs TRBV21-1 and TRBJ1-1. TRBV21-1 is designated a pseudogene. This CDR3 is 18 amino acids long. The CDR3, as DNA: TGTGCCAGCAGCAAAGCGCTAAGGGAGGGGCCCATGAACACTGAAGCTTTCTTT. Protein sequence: CASSKALREGPMNTEAFF.

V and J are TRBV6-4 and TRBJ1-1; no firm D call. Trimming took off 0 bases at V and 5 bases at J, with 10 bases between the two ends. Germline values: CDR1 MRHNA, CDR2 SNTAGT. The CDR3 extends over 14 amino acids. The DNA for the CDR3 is TGTGCCAGCAGTGACTCAAACCGAGGGACTGAAGCTTTCTTT. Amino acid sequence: CASSDSNRGTEAFF.

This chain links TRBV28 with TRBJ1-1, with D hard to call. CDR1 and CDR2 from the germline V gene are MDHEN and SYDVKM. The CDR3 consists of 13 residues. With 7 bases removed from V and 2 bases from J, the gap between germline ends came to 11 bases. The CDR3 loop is CASTAATNTEAFF. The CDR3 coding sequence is TGTGCCAGCACGGCCGCTACAAACACTGAAGCTTTCTTT.

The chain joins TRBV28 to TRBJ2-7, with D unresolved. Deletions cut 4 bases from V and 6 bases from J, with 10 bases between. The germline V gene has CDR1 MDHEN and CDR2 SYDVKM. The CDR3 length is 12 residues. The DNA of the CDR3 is TGTGCCAGCAGTTCCTTTACTGGCGAGCAGTACTTC. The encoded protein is CASSSFTGEQYF.

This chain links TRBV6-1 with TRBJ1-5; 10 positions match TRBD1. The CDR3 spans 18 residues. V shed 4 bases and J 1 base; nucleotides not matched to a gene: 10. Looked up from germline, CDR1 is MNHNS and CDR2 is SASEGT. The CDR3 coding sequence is TGTGCCAGCAGTGCGGACAGGGGGAAAGTGATAAGCAATCAGCCCCAGCATTTT. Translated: CASSADRGKVISNQPQHF.

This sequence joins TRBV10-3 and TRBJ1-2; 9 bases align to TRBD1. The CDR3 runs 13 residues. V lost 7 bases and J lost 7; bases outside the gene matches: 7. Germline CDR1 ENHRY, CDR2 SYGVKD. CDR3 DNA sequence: TGTGCCATCACCTCGGACAGGGGAGGTGGCTACACCTTC. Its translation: CAITSDRGGGYTF.

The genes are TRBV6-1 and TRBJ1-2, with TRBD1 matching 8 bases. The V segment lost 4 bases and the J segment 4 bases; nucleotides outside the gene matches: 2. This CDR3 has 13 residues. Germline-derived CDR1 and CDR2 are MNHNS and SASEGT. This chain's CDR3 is CASSAGTGYGYTF. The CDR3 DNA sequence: TGTGCCAGCAGTGCCGGGACAGGCTATGGCTACACCTTC.

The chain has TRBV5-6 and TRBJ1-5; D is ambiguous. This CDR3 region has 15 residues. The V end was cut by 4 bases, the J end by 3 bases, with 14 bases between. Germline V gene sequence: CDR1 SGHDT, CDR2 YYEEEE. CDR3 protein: CASSLARGSNQPQHF. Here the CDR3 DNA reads TGTGCCAGCAGCCTCGCCCGGGGATCCAATCAGCCCCAGCATTTT.

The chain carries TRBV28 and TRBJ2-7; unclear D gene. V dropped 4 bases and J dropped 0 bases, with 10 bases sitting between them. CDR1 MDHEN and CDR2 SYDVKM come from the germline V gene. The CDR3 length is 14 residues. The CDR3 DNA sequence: TGTGCCAGCAGTTCAGCCTTAAGCTCCTACGAGCAGTACTTC. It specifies CASSSALSSYEQYF.

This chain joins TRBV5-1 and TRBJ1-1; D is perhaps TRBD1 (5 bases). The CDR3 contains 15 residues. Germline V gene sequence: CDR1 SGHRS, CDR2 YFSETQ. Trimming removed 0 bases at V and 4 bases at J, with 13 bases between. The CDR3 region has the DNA TGCGCCAGCAGCTTGGGGCTAGAGGGGAGCACTGAAGCTTTCTTT. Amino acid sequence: CASSLGLEGSTEAFF.